This is a list of T cell receptor beta chains from one sample in a study of T cell repertoires in cytomegalovirus infection. These receptors lack a known antigen. MiXCR, run by TCRdb on the reads, gives a single entry per CDR3 protein. This sample yields about 470,000 distinct CDR3 sequences, of which 40% to 50% are seen a single time; about 45% belongs to the top ten. The sequencing here drew on cultured PBMCs, taken from culture after CMV antigen stimulation. Receptor source: a human donor in good health (CMV status not recorded). Some clones in this sample may be carry-over from other donors' samples. CDR3s include the opening cysteine and the closing phenylalanine or tryptophan. A D gene is named only where the DNA matches it firmly. The size field is filled for only some rows; it gives once, few, many or a size class.

D: NA
V: TRBV4-3
size: NA
J: TRBJ1-1
DNA: TGCGCCAGCAGCCAAGGAACAGGGAGGGGCACTGAAGCTTTCTTT
CDR3: CASSQGTGRGTEAFF

D: NA
V: TRBV7-2
size: NA
J: TRBJ2-7
DNA: TGTGCCAGCAGCTTAGGTGATTTCGGACGGAGCGACTACGAGCAGTACTTC
CDR3: CASSLGDFGRSDYEQYF

D: NA
V: TRBV11-2
size: NA
J: TRBJ2-1
DNA: TGTGCCAGCAGCTCGGGTCGCGGGAAGGCCCCCCCTTACAATGAGCAGTTCTTC
CDR3: CASSSGRGKAPPYNEQFF

D: NA
V: TRBV4-1
size: NA
J: TRBJ2-7
DNA: TGCGCCAGCAGCCAAGTAGTCTGGGACAACGAGCAGTACTTC
CDR3: CASSQVVWDNEQYF

D: NA
V: TRBV5-1
size: NA
J: TRBJ2-5
DNA: TGCGCCAGCACCGGACAGTCCCAAGAGACCCAGTACTTC
CDR3: CASTGQSQETQYF

D: NA
V: TRBV6-2/TRBV6-3
size: NA
J: TRBJ2-7
DNA: TGTGCCAGCACCGAATCCTACCCTCCCTACGAGCAGTACTTC
CDR3: CASTESYPPYEQYF

D: NA
V: TRBV7-2
size: NA
J: TRBJ2-1
DNA: TGTGCCAGCAGCCCAGGGACCGCTCCCCAGTTCTTC
CDR3: CASSPGTAPQFF

D: NA
V: TRBV6-1
size: few
J: TRBJ2-3
DNA: TGTGCCAGCAGTGTCCTAGGCACAGATACGCAGTATTTT
CDR3: CASSVLGTDTQYF

D: NA
V: TRBV12-3/TRBV12-4
size: NA
J: TRBJ2-1
DNA: TGTGCCAGCAGTTTACTTGCAGGGTCCAACAATGAGCAGTTCTTC
CDR3: CASSLLAGSNNEQFF

D: NA
V: TRBV5-6
size: few
J: TRBJ2-1
DNA: TGTGCCAGCAGCTCCGGTGGGGGGGGGCAGAATGAGCAGTTCTTC
CDR3: CASSSGGGGQNEQFF

D: NA
V: TRBV25-1
size: NA
J: TRBJ1-2
DNA: TGTGCCAGCGGGTTGGGGCACGTCGACCTTAACTATGGCTACACCTTC
CDR3: CASGLGHVDLNYGYTF

D: NA
V: TRBV10-3
size: NA
J: TRBJ2-3
DNA: TGTGCCATCAGTGAGACCCTTGGGGATACGCAGTATTTT
CDR3: CAISETLGDTQYF

D: NA
V: TRBV30
size: NA
J: TRBJ1-1
DNA: TGTGCCTGGAGGGAATACCGGACAGTGAACACTGAAGCTTTCTTT
CDR3: CAWREYRTVNTEAFF

D: NA
V: TRBV28
size: NA
J: TRBJ1-5
DNA: TGTGCCAGCAGCCGAACAGGGAACGGCAATCAGCCCCAGCATTTT
CDR3: CASSRTGNGNQPQHF

D: NA
V: TRBV7-2
size: NA
J: TRBJ2-7
DNA: TGTGCCAGCAGCTTATTTGCATCCTACGAGCAGTACTTC
CDR3: CASSLFASYEQYF

D: NA
V: TRBV19
size: NA
J: TRBJ2-1
DNA: TGTGCCACCAAGGAGGACGGGGACAATGAGCAGTTCTTC
CDR3: CATKEDGDNEQFF

D: TRBD1
V: TRBV7-2
size: NA
J: TRBJ2-7
DNA: TGTGCCAGCAGCCCCCGGGTTCCAGGGGGCTACGAGCAGTACTTC
CDR3: CASSPRVPGGYEQYF

D: TRBD2
V: TRBV20-1
size: NA
J: TRBJ2-7
DNA: TGCAGTGCTAGATCCGGCAGTAGCGGGATACCGAGGCAGTACTTC
CDR3: CSARSGSSGIPRQYF

D: NA
V: TRBV6-5
size: few
J: TRBJ2-7
DNA: TGTGCCAGCAGACCTGGAATGGGCTACTACGAGCAGTACTTC
CDR3: CASRPGMGYYEQYF

D: NA
V: TRBV7-9
size: NA
J: TRBJ1-2
DNA: TGTGCCAGCAGCCCGTTTCAGGCTTTCTATGGCTACACCTTC
CDR3: CASSPFQAFYGYTF

D: NA
V: TRBV12-3/TRBV12-4
size: NA
J: TRBJ1-5
DNA: TGTGCCAGCAGTTCCAGCATCTTCGGCAATCAGCCCCAGCATTTT
CDR3: CASSSSIFGNQPQHF

D: NA
V: TRBV6-2/TRBV6-3
size: few
J: TRBJ2-5
DNA: TGTGCCAGCAGTTACGGTCTAGGGTATAGAAGCGGAACGGAGGAGACCCAGTACTTC
CDR3: CASSYGLGYRSGTEETQYF

D: NA
V: TRBV29-1
size: NA
J: TRBJ2-3
DNA: TGCAGCGTCTCGGGTAGCACAGATACGCAGTATTTT
CDR3: CSVSGSTDTQYF

D: NA
V: TRBV7-2
size: NA
J: TRBJ2-3
DNA: TGTGCCAGCACCCAGGGGAAAGCAGATACGCAGTATTTT
CDR3: CASTQGKADTQYF

D: NA
V: TRBV23-1
size: NA
J: TRBJ2-3
DNA: TGCGCCAGCAGTCAACGGATATGTGGAGATACGCAGTATTTT
CDR3: CASSQRICGDTQYF

D: NA
V: TRBV6-1
size: few
J: TRBJ1-1
DNA: TGTGCCAGCAGTCATACGCGACAGGAGCCGAACACTGAAGCTTTCTTT
CDR3: CASSHTRQEPNTEAFF

D: NA
V: TRBV7-9
size: NA
J: TRBJ2-3
DNA: TGTGCCAGCAGCTTCCTAGTGGATACGCAGTATTTT
CDR3: CASSFLVDTQYF

D: NA
V: TRBV7-2
size: NA
J: TRBJ2-3
DNA: TGTGCCAGCAGCTTAGCCCGACTATTCACAGATACGCAGTATTTT
CDR3: CASSLARLFTDTQYF

D: NA
V: TRBV7-6
size: few
J: TRBJ2-7
DNA: TGTGCCAGCAGCCCAGGTACGAGGACCTACGAGCAGTACTTC
CDR3: CASSPGTRTYEQYF

D: NA
V: TRBV7-2
size: few
J: TRBJ2-5
DNA: TGTGCCAGCAGCCCCCAGGATCAAGAGACCCAGTACTTC
CDR3: CASSPQDQETQYF

D: TRBD2
V: TRBV2
size: NA
J: TRBJ2-1
DNA: TGTGCCAGCAGTGAAAAGGGCGGGGGTCCCTTTTACCCATTCTTC
CDR3: CASSEKGGGPFYPFF

D: TRBD1
V: TRBV18
size: NA
J: TRBJ1-2
DNA: TGTGCCAGCTCACCAAACACAGGGGGCTACTATGGCTACACCTTC
CDR3: CASSPNTGGYYGYTF

D: TRBD2
V: TRBV5-1
size: NA
J: TRBJ2-1
DNA: TGCGCCAGCAGCACTACTAGCGGGGGGGCTAATGAGCAGTTCTTC
CDR3: CASSTTSGGANEQFF

D: TRBD2
V: TRBV5-1
size: few
J: TRBJ2-2
DNA: TGCGCCAGCAGCTCACCCGGGGGGACTGACACCGGGGAGCTGTTTTTT
CDR3: CASSSPGGTDTGELFF

D: NA
V: TRBV7-2
size: NA
J: TRBJ2-7
DNA: TGTGCCCGCAGGCCGGGGCGGCCCTACGAGCAGTACTTC
CDR3: CARRPGRPYEQYF

D: TRBD2
V: TRBV7-2
size: many
J: TRBJ2-3
DNA: TGTGCCAGCAGCTTACAAGCGGGGGGCACAGATACGCAGTATTTT
CDR3: CASSLQAGGTDTQYF

D: NA
V: TRBV7-2
size: many
J: TRBJ2-3
DNA: TGTGCCAGCCAGGGGGCTAGCGGGACGGGTACGCAGTATTTT
CDR3: CASQGASGTGTQYF

D: NA
V: TRBV18
size: NA
J: TRBJ1-1
DNA: TGTGCTACCGCCCCCAGGGCAGTGAACACTGAAGCTTTCTTT
CDR3: CATAPRAVNTEAFF

D: NA
V: TRBV7-2
size: many
J: TRBJ1-1
DNA: TGTGCCAGCAGCCGCTCAGGTAAAACTGAAGCTTTCTTT
CDR3: CASSRSGKTEAFF

D: NA
V: TRBV12-3/TRBV12-4
size: NA
J: TRBJ2-6
DNA: TGTGCCAGCAGTACTTGGGGGGCTGGGGCCAACGTCCTGACTTTC
CDR3: CASSTWGAGANVLTF

D: NA
V: TRBV12-3/TRBV12-4
size: once
J: TRBJ2-3
DNA: TGTGCCAGCAGTTCTTGGGTTGATACGCAGTATTTT
CDR3: CASSSWVDTQYF

D: NA
V: TRBV6-1
size: few
J: TRBJ2-5
DNA: TGTGCCAGCAGTGAGTACAGGGTGAGCGAGACCCAGTACTTC
CDR3: CASSEYRVSETQYF

D: TRBD1
V: TRBV20-1
size: NA
J: TRBJ1-2
DNA: TGCAGTGCAGCGGACAGGGGAGGAAGCGGCTACACCTTC
CDR3: CSAADRGGSGYTF